A single sample gave rise to the 21 T cell receptor beta chains below, sequenced in a study of blood T cell repertoires in COVID-19. Method: immunoSEQ multiplex PCR; TCRdb's copy keeps in-frame clones and lacks some. This table holds approximately 200,000 clones, 86% found once. The sample comprised peripheral blood. The receptors come from a man aged 50 to 60 with acute or convalescent COVID-19.

This rearrangement joins TRBV6-1 to TRBJ1-2; D not resolved. The CDR3 runs 16 residues. Trimming pared 0 bases from V and 5 bases from J, leaving 16 bases between. Germline-derived CDR1 and CDR2 are MNHNS and SASEGT. The CDR3 DNA reads as TGTGCCAGCAGTGAAGCGCGGGCAGTCTTGGGGTATGGCTACACCTTC. This translates into CASSEARAVLGYGYTF.

The genes are TRBV6-5 and TRBJ1-4; perhaps TRBD1 as D (6 bases). The CDR3 sequence is 15 residues long. Trimming left V 6 bases short and J 8 bases short, with 19 bases between. Germline assignment: CDR1 MNHEY and CDR2 SVGAGI. CDR3: CASRSSGGAQEKLFF. In DNA form, the CDR3 reads TGTGCCAGCAGGAGTAGCGGGGGGGCGCAAGAAAAACTGTTTTTT.

The CDR3 spells CASSLTPGQGEGYTF. For the CDR3, the DNA is TGTGCCAGCAGCTTAACGCCTGGACAGGGAGAGGGCTACACCTTC. J is TRBJ1-2 and V is TRBV7-3, with 8 bases lining up with TRBD1. This CDR3 has 15 amino acids. CDR1 is SGHTA, CDR2 FQGTGA, per germline. The V segment lost 0 bases and the J segment 8 bases; nucleotides outside the gene matches: 8.

CDR3 nucleotide sequence: TGCGCCAGCAGCTGGGGGCAGCGAGGCGAGCAGTACTTC. Residues: CASSWGQRGEQYF. The chain combines TRBV5-1 with TRBJ2-7, with a tentative D call TRBD1 (6 bases). V gave up 3 bases and J gave up 6 bases, with 13 bases separating them. Per the germline V gene, CDR1 is SGHRS and CDR2 is YFSETQ. The CDR3 consists of 13 residues.

This clone was counted between two and nine times. This chain links TRBV18 with TRBJ1-5; possible D gene TRBD1, 5 bases. CDR1 and CDR2 from the germline V gene are KGHSH and LQKENI. There are 15 residues in the CDR3. V lost 6 bases and J 3 bases, leaving 15 bases between the germline ends. The CDR3 region has the DNA TGTGCCAGCTCCGAGGCGGGGCTGGTCAATCAGCCCCAGCATTTT. Amino acids: CASSEAGLVNQPQHF. Drawing the rest from reference TRBV18 and TRBJ1-5, the complete variable domain is NAGVMQNPRHLVRRRGQEARLRCSPMKGHSHVYWYRQLPEEGLKFMVYLQKENIIDESGMPKERFSAEFPKEGPSILRIQQVVRGDSAAYFCASSEAGLVNQPQHFGDGTRLSIL.

This clone occurred many times. The chain recombines TRBV4-1 with TRBJ2-7; a possible D gene is TRBD1 (6 bases). CDR1 and CDR2 from the germline V gene are MGHRA and YSYEKL. Trimming pared 1 base from V and 2 bases from J, leaving 18 bases between. The CDR3 spans 17 residues. Here the CDR3 DNA reads TGCGCCAGCAGCCAAGTTATGCCTCACAGGGAAACCTACGAGCAGTACTTC. Translation: CASSQVMPHRETYEQYF.

This sequence joins TRBV4-1 and TRBJ1-2; D is perhaps TRBD1 (5 bases). CDR1 and CDR2 from the germline V gene are MGHRA and YSYEKL. Trimming shortened V by 2 bases and J by 4 bases, and 11 bases separated the two germline ends. The CDR3 extends over 14 amino acids. CDR3 DNA: TGCGCCAGCAGCCAATACAGGACCACCTATGGCTACACCTTC. It is translated as CASSQYRTTYGYTF.

V usage is TRBV18 and J usage is TRBJ1-1; the match to TRBD1 covers 10 bases. Trimming removed 5 bases from V and 0 bases from J; junction bases left unmatched: 12. CDR1 and CDR2 from the germline V gene are KGHSH and LQKENI. The CDR3 extends over 18 amino acids. The DNA of the CDR3 is TGTGCCAGCTCAATGAACCGGGACAGGGGTCGGATGAACACTGAAGCTTTCTTT. This sequence encodes CASSMNRDRGRMNTEAFF.

This clone was recorded once. The chain joins TRBV20-1 to TRBJ1-5; possibly TRBD1 for D (5 bases). The CDR3 length is 15 residues. The V end lost 3 bases, the J end lost 7 bases, and 19 bases lay between the germline ends. Germline CDR1 and CDR2: DFQATT and SNEGSKA (reference sequence). The CDR3 sequence: CSASYAGLSEQPQHF. The CDR3 region has the DNA TGCAGTGCTAGTTATGCGGGACTATCGGAACAGCCCCAGCATTTT.

This chain connects TRBV13 to TRBJ2-7, with D maybe TRBD2 (6 bases). Deletions cut 4 bases from V and 7 bases from J, with 14 bases between. CDR1 and CDR2 from the germline V gene are PRHDT and FYEKMQ (reference sequence). This CDR3 is 13 amino acids long. CDR3 amino acids: CASSSGVVGEQYF. The CDR3 DNA reads TGTGCCAGCAGCTCGGGGGTAGTCGGTGAGCAGTACTTC. The variable domain in full, completed from reference TRBV13 and TRBJ2-7, reads AAGVIQSPRHLIKEKRETATLKCYPIPRHDTVYWYQQGPGQDPQFLISFYEKMQSDKGSIPDRFSAQQFSDYHSELNMSSLELGDSALYFCASSSGVVGEQYFGPGTRLTVT.

The chain uses TRBV19 and TRBJ1-4; D gene unclear. Germline V gives CDR1 LNHDA, CDR2 SQIVND (reference sequence). Trimming removed 6 bases at V and 8 bases at J, with 19 bases between. The CDR3 is 15 residues long. The CDR3 nucleotides are TGTGCCAGTAGACCGGGCCAACCACGAGGGGAAAAACTGTTTTTT. Protein sequence: CASRPGQPRGEKLFF.

This clone was recorded a few times. V and J are TRBV18 and TRBJ1-5; D possibly corresponds to TRBD1 (5 bases). The CDR3 is 14 residues long. V gave up 0 bases and J gave up 7 bases, with 10 bases separating them. CDR1 and CDR2 from the germline V gene are KGHSH and LQKENI. CDR3 nucleotide sequence: TGTGCCAGCTCACCACCGAATTCAGGGCAGCCCCAGCATTTT. Amino acid sequence: CASSPPNSGQPQHF.

This chain uses TRBV7-9 with TRBJ2-3; D may be TRBD2 (6 bases). CDR1 is SEHNR and CDR2 is FQNEAQ in the germline V gene (reference sequence). The CDR3 covers 13 residues. The germline V and J ends were trimmed by 5 bases and 4 bases, with 10 bases remaining between them. The CDR3 reads CASSPTGADTQYF. The CDR3 DNA reads TGTGCCAGCAGCCCCACGGGGGCAGATACGCAGTATTTT.

The rearrangement uses TRBV9 and TRBJ2-5, with 7 bases identical to TRBD1. This CDR3 spans 15 amino acids. Germline-derived CDR1 and CDR2 are SGDLS and YYNGEE. With 2 bases clipped from V and 1 base from J, the junction kept 5 bases outside the gene matches. The CDR3 loop reads CASSVNRGGQETQYF. The DNA for the CDR3 is TGTGCCAGCAGCGTTAACAGGGGTGGCCAAGAGACCCAGTACTTC. The full variable domain, its missing parts supplied by reference TRBV9 and TRBJ2-5, is DSGVTQTPKHLITATGQRVTLRCSPRSGDLSVYWYQQSLDQGLQFLIQYYNGEERAKGNILERFSAQQFPDLHSELNLSSLELGDSALYFCASSVNRGGQETQYFGPGTRLLVL.

V and J are TRBV5-1 and TRBJ1-6; D is ambiguous. V lost 0 bases and J 6 bases, leaving 13 bases between the germline ends. This CDR3 contains 16 residues. Germline lookup yields CDR1 SGHRS and CDR2 YFSETQ. CDR3 nucleotides: TGCGCCAGCAGCTTGGGAGGAGTATATGGTAATTCACCCCTCCACTTT. This translates into CASSLGGVYGNSPLHF.

This chain uses TRBV6-5 with TRBJ2-1; 11 bases line up with TRBD1. CDR3 length: 14 residues. The V gene end was trimmed by 7 bases and the J gene end by 6 bases; junction bases not matched to a gene: 5. Germline CDR1 and CDR2: MNHEY and SVGAGI. CDR3 sequence (DNA): TGTGCCAGCACCTCCGGGACAGGGGGCAATGAGCAGTTCTTC. It is translated as CASTSGTGGNEQFF.

The genes are TRBV6-5 and TRBJ2-7; D may be TRBD1 (6 bases). V was cut by 8 bases and J by 0 bases, with 14 bases left in between. The CDR3 has 14 residues. Germline values: CDR1 MNHEY, CDR2 SVGAGI. CDR3 bases: TGTGCCAGCCCCCCCCGGGACAACTCCTACGAGCAGTACTTC. It translates to CASPPRDNSYEQYF.

The V gene is TRBV3-1 (or the pseudogene TRBV3-2), the J gene TRBJ2-5; TRBD2 is a possible D gene (6 bases). Germline V lookup: CDR1 LGHDT, CDR2 YNNKEL (reference sequence). The length of the CDR3 is 14 residues. V was pared by 3 bases and J by 4 bases, with 12 bases between. CDR3 region: CASSQWQGGETQYF. CDR3 DNA sequence: TGTGCCAGCAGCCAGTGGCAGGGAGGAGAGACCCAGTACTTC.

The chain carries TRBV5-1 and TRBJ2-2; 7 bases align to TRBD2. This CDR3 is built from 14 residues. From germline, CDR1 is SGHRS and CDR2 YFSETQ. Unmatched junction bases numbered 4, after V lost 5 bases and J lost 3 bases. In nucleotides, the CDR3 is TGCGCCAGCAGAAGACTAGCTGACACCGGGGAGCTGTTTTTT. Translated, it gives CASRRLADTGELFF.

On this clone: The identical CDR3 is also encoded by other nucleotide sequences in the sample. The chain uses TRBV18 and TRBJ1-1, with 7 nucleotides matching TRBD1. V dropped 5 bases and J dropped 1; count of bases not matched to a gene: 4. The germline gives CDR1 KGHSH, CDR2 LQKENI. This CDR3 comprises 14 residues. CDR3 in DNA: TGTGCCAGCTCAAGGGACAGAAAGAACACTGAAGCTTTCTTT. Amino acids: CASSRDRKNTEAFF.

The CDR3 region has the DNA TGTGCCAGCAGTTACTCATCGGACAGTGCCTACGAGCAGTACTTC. It is translated as CASSYSSDSAYEQYF. The chain uses TRBV6-5 and TRBJ2-7; weak D call: TRBD1 (6 bases). V was pared by 0 bases and J by 2 bases, with 11 bases between. The CDR3 is made up of 15 amino acids. CDR1 and CDR2 from the germline V gene are MNHEY and SVGAGI.